The 7 T cell receptor beta chains below come from one sample, sequenced in a study of Graves' ophthalmopathy and Graves' hyperthyroidism. RNA transcripts yielded amplified TCR beta CDR3 regions. A first-round RT-PCR used HTBI primers, followed by a second-round multiplex PCR. Each CDR3 protein gets one entry after TCRdb re-called the multiplex PCR reads with MiXCR. The sample includes around 660,000 distinct CDR3 sequences, under 50% of them seen just once. The sample consisted of peripheral blood. The source is an adult man with Graves' ophthalmopathy.

This clonotype was seen many times. This chain links TRBV20-1 with TRBJ1-4; no definite D call. V was shortened by 4 bases and J by 1 base, with 10 bases between the two germline ends. CDR1 is DFQATT and CDR2 is SNEGSKA in the germline V gene (reference sequence). This CDR3 contains 14 residues. CDR3 coding DNA: TGCAGTGCTACGAATCGGGGAACTAATGAAAAACTGTTTTTT. This codes for CSATNRGTNEKLFF.

With regard to this clonotype: Likely a read error: the CDR3 ends without its conserved phenylalanine or tryptophan. Because the CDR3's place on the DNA is in doubt, the DNA is left out and the CDR3 is given as listed by TCRdb. The chain recombines TRBV7-9 with TRBJ1-5; the DNA was not compared with TRBD1, the D call given in the table. The CDR3 contains 11 residues when both ends are counted. Germline values: CDR1 SEHNR, CDR2 FQNEAQ (reference sequence). CDR3 residues: CASSSAGTGAY.

This clonotype was recorded at least ten times. The chain uses TRBV7-9 and TRBJ2-7, with D possibly being TRBD1 (5 bases). The CDR3 is made up of 13 amino acids. Per the germline V gene, CDR1 is SEHNR and CDR2 is FQNEAQ (reference sequence). V was cut by 5 bases and J by 1 base, with 9 bases left in between. The CDR3 bases are TGTGCCAGCAGCATACAGGAATCCTACGAGCAGTACTTC. Its protein is CASSIQESYEQYF.

Remarks on this clonotype: Given a much more abundant clone one base away, this may be a read error. The rearrangement joins TRBV20-1 to TRBJ2-7; 7 bases fit TRBD1. Germline V gene data show CDR1 as DFQATT and CDR2 as SNEGSKA (reference sequence). CDR3 length: 14 residues. Trimming took 4 bases from V and 2 from J; bases not matched to a gene: 8. CDR3 loop: CSATGLTGTYEQYV. The CDR3 bases are TGCAGTGCTACCGGCCTGACAGGGACCTACGAGCAGTACGTC.

V and J are TRBV29-1 and TRBJ1-5, with 9 bases matching TRBD1. V was clipped by 6 bases and J by 14 bases; unmatched bases: 8. Germline V lookup: CDR1 SQVTM, CDR2 ANQGSEA. This CDR3 spans 11 amino acids. The CDR3 protein is CSVTGTGNEHF. CDR3 bases: TGCAGCGTGACCGGGACAGGGAACGAGCATTTT.

Remarks on this clonotype: A much larger clonotype is one base distant, so this may be a read error. CDR3 sequence (DNA): TGTGCCAGCAGCCCCCCCAGGGGCTCCTGGAACACTGAAGCTTTCTTT. It encodes CASSPPRGSWNTEAFF. The V gene is TRBV7-9, the J gene TRBJ1-1; TRBD1 is a possible D gene (6 bases). The CDR3 is 16 amino acids. Germline CDR1 SEHNR, CDR2 FQNEAQ (reference sequence). V was trimmed by 5 bases and J by 1 base, leaving 17 bases between them.

This chain joins TRBV19 and TRBJ1-2, with 11 bases matching TRBD1. CDR3 length: 15 residues. Germline V CDR1 and CDR2: LNHDA, SQIVND (reference sequence). V lost 7 bases and J lost 4; bases outside the gene matches: 8. The CDR3 bases are TGTGCCAGTATCGGACAGGGGGCCTACGGCTATGGCTACACCTTC. Amino acids: CASIGQGAYGYGYTF.